Each of the 29 T cell receptor beta chains below was sequenced from the same sample in a study of T cells in Graves' hyperthyroidism and ophthalmopathy. RNA transcripts served as the template for amplifying TCR beta CDR3 regions. HTBI primers were the set used in a first-round RT-PCR of the TCR CDR3. TCRdb ran MiXCR on the multiplex PCR reads and lists one entry per CDR3 protein. The top ten clones hold less than 45% of a sample with 300,000 to 450,000 distinct CDR3 sequences, approximately 17% of them seen once. Source material: blood. The receptors were gathered from a young man with Graves' ophthalmopathy.

This clonotype came up many times. The chain uses TRBV20-1 and TRBJ2-7, with D possibly TRBD1 on 6 matching bases. The germline V gene has CDR1 DFQATT and CDR2 SNEGSKA (reference sequence). The CDR3 spans 17 residues. V dropped 3 bases and J dropped 1 base, with 22 bases sitting between them. CDR3 bases: TGCAGTGCTAGCCAGTCCCCGGACAGCACTTCTTCCTACGAGCAGTACTTC. It translates to CSASQSPDSTSSYEQYF.

The chain has TRBV7-3 and TRBJ2-3, with TRBD1 matching 8 bases. This CDR3 comprises 15 residues. CDR1 is SGHTA and CDR2 is FQGTGA in the germline V gene. The junction had 7 bases not matched to a gene; V was cut back by 4 bases and J by 4 bases. CDR3 amino acids: CASSSRDRNSDTQYF. The CDR3 DNA follows: TGTGCCAGCAGCTCCCGGGACAGGAATTCAGATACGCAGTATTTT.

This chain connects TRBV20-1 to TRBJ1-5; 10 nucleotides align to TRBD1. From germline, CDR1 is DFQATT and CDR2 SNEGSKA (reference sequence). The CDR3 consists of 15 residues. The V gene end was trimmed by 0 bases and the J gene end by 6 bases; junction bases not matched to a gene: 5. As DNA, the CDR3 is TGCAGTGCTAGAGATCCCGGGACAGGGGTTCAGCCCCAGCATTTT. Translation gives CSARDPGTGVQPQHF.

There are many counts of this clonotype. The genes are TRBV28 and TRBJ2-7; D might be TRBD2 (5 bases). CDR3 length: 16 residues. V lost 7 bases and J 5 bases, leaving 24 bases between the germline ends. Germline CDR1 reads MDHEN; CDR2 reads SYDVKM. The CDR3 reads CASTTTPALAAHEQYF. The DNA for the CDR3 is TGTGCCAGCACCACGACCCCAGCTCTAGCAGCCCACGAGCAGTACTTC. Drawing the rest from reference TRBV28 and TRBJ2-7, the complete variable domain is DVKVTQSSRYLVKRTGEKVFLECVQDMDHENMFWYRQDPGLGLRLIYFSYDVKMKEKGDIPEGYSVSREKKERFSLILESASTNQTSMYLCASTTTPALAAHEQYFGPGTRLTVT.

There are many counts of this clonotype. This chain connects TRBV3-1 to TRBJ1-5; maybe TRBD1 (5 bases). V was cut by 3 bases and J by 7 bases, with 10 bases left in between. This CDR3 is built from 13 residues. The germline CDR1 and CDR2 sequences are LGHDT and YNNKEL (reference sequence). The CDR3 loop reads CASSQAGSQPQHF. For the CDR3, the DNA is TGTGCCAGCAGCCAGGCAGGGAGCCAGCCCCAGCATTTT.

This chain links TRBV19 with TRBJ2-7, with D possibly being TRBD1 or TRBD2 (5 bases each). This CDR3 is 14 amino acids long. CDR1 and CDR2 from the germline V gene are LNHDA and SQIVND (reference sequence). V was clipped by 8 bases and J by 2 bases, with 16 bases between them. Here the CDR3 reads CASGSRGVAYEQYF. CDR3 DNA sequence: TGTGCCAGTGGGAGTAGAGGGGTAGCCTACGAGCAGTACTTC.

This clonotype has only a few counts. V usage is TRBV13 and J usage is TRBJ1-4, with D possibly matching TRBD1 (5 bases). Germline lookup yields CDR1 PRHDT and CDR2 FYEKMQ (reference sequence). The V end lost 4 bases, the J end lost 6 bases, and 15 bases lay between the germline ends. The CDR3 is made up of 15 amino acids. CDR3 protein: CASSSRGHSDEKLFF. CDR3 coding DNA: TGTGCCAGCAGCTCGAGGGGCCACAGCGATGAAAAACTGTTTTTT.

This clonotype was recorded at least ten times. The chain joins TRBV28 to TRBJ2-7; 13 nucleotides line up with TRBD2. Looked up from germline, CDR1 is MDHEN and CDR2 is SYDVKM. The V segment lost 6 bases and the J segment 4 bases; nucleotides outside the gene matches: 6. The length of the CDR3 is 15 residues. The CDR3 DNA reads as TGTGCCAGCAGACCGTCGGGACTAGCGGGGTACGAGCAGTACTTC. Amino acid sequence: CASRPSGLAGYEQYF.

The table lists this clonotype with many counts. The CDR3 DNA follows: TGTGCCAGCAGTTCCTCGGGGGGTCGGACCTACGAGCAGTACTTC. Translation gives CASSSSGGRTYEQYF. The V and J genes are TRBV6-5 and TRBJ2-7; 7 bases agree with TRBD2. This CDR3 contains 15 residues. The J segment lost 2 bases and the V segment lost 4 bases, leaving 8 bases of the junction unmatched. CDR1 MNHEY and CDR2 SVGAGI come from the germline V gene.

This chain connects TRBV6-1 to TRBJ2-1; D ambiguous. V gave up 5 bases and J gave up 7 bases, with 12 bases separating them. In germline, CDR1 is MNHNS, CDR2 SASEGT. The CDR3 has 13 residues. CDR3 nucleotide sequence: TGTGCCAGCAGTCCAACCCTCTCGAATGAGCAGTTCTTC. This codes for CASSPTLSNEQFF.

The sample holds many counts of this clonotype. This sequence joins TRBV18 and TRBJ1-1; D remains unclear. Trimming removed 6 bases from V and 0 bases from J, with 17 bases in between. In germline, CDR1 is KGHSH, CDR2 LQKENI. CDR3 size: 16 residues. CDR3 loop: CASSMQDLDLNTEAFF. The CDR3 coding sequence is TGTGCCAGCTCTATGCAGGACCTCGATTTGAACACTGAAGCTTTCTTT.

The rearrangement joins TRBV2 to TRBJ2-5; 10 positions agree with TRBD1. Germline V gene sequence: CDR1 SNHLY, CDR2 FYNNEI. V was pared by 7 bases and J by 0 bases, with 5 bases of the junction left unmatched. This CDR3 spans 15 amino acids. This CDR3 is CASMGTGVHQETQYF. For the CDR3, the DNA is TGTGCCAGCATGGGGACAGGGGTCCACCAAGAGACCCAGTACTTC.

This clonotype was seen a few times. The chain couples TRBV7-2 to TRBJ1-4; D is unclear. The germline CDR1 and CDR2 sequences are SGHTA and FQGNSA. This CDR3 region has 15 residues. V lost 5 bases and J lost 1, with 11 bases in between. The CDR3 sequence: CASSLPSGTNEKLFF. CDR3 in DNA: TGTGCCAGCAGCCTCCCATCCGGAACTAATGAAAAACTGTTTTTT. The full variable domain, its missing parts supplied by reference TRBV7-2 and TRBJ1-4, is GAGVSQSPSNKVTEKGKDVELRCDPISGHTALYWYRQSLGQGLEFLIYFQGNSAPDKSGLPSDRFSAERTGGSVSTLTIQRTQQEDSAVYLCASSLPSGTNEKLFFGSGTQLSVL.

There are many counts of this clonotype. This CDR3 reads CASSVSETGELHEQYF. The CDR3 coding sequence is TGTGCCAGCAGTGTAAGTGAGACAGGGGAACTCCACGAGCAGTACTTC. The chain uses TRBV6-1 and TRBJ2-7; TRBD1 matches 8 bases. The CDR3 loop spans 16 amino acids. V was pared by 4 bases and J by 5 bases, with 13 bases of the junction left unmatched. CDR1 and CDR2 (germline): MNHNS, SASEGT.

This clonotype has just a few counts. At one boundary the junction diverges from the germline segment, which might be a read error. The rearrangement links TRBV6-1 to TRBJ2-7, with TRBD1 matching 8 bases. Germline V gene sequence: CDR1 MNHNS, CDR2 SASEGT. There are 17 residues in the CDR3. The chain's CDR3 is CASSPRTGWGLTYEQHF. Here the CDR3 DNA reads TGTGCCAGCAGTCCCCGGACAGGGTGGGGCTTGACGTACGAGCAGCACTTC.

This clonotype showed up just a few times. The rearrangement joins TRBV12-3 or TRBV12-4 to TRBJ2-2, with D perhaps being TRBD1 or TRBD2 (6 bases each). Trimming left V 7 bases short and J 6 bases short, with 15 bases between. This CDR3 has 14 amino acids. The CDR3 sequence is CASIRGLAPGELFF. CDR3 DNA: TGTGCCAGCATCCGGGGGCTAGCCCCCGGGGAGCTGTTTTTT.

This clonotype was counted many times. The chain uses TRBV2 and TRBJ2-1; D may match TRBD1 or TRBD2 (5 bases each). The germline CDR1 and CDR2 sequences are SNHLY and FYNNEI. The CDR3 consists of 16 residues. V gave up 6 bases and J gave up 5 bases, with 20 bases separating them. This CDR3 is CASSEEEWGKHNEQFF. As DNA, the CDR3 is TGTGCCAGCAGCGAGGAGGAGTGGGGGAAACACAATGAGCAGTTCTTC.

This clonotype was picked up a small number of times. This rearrangement joins TRBV2 to TRBJ1-4; D gene ambiguous. Germline CDR1 SNHLY, CDR2 FYNNEI. There are 13 residues in the CDR3. Trimming removed 8 bases from V and 8 bases from J, with 15 bases in between. CDR3: CASGRVGSEKLFF. CDR3 nucleotides: TGTGCCAGCGGAAGGGTGGGGAGCGAAAAACTGTTTTTT.

The chain has TRBV7-9 and TRBJ2-3; no firm D call. The CDR3 sequence is 14 residues long. V lost 6 bases and J lost 5, with 15 bases in between. Germline values: CDR1 SEHNR, CDR2 FQNEAQ (reference sequence). In DNA, the CDR3 is TGTGCCAGCAGGAAAATCCAGACGGGAGATACGCAGTATTTT. It encodes CASRKIQTGDTQYF. Supplemented by reference TRBV7-9 and TRBJ2-3, the full variable domain reads DTGVSQNPRHKITKRGQNVTFRCDPISEHNRLYWYRQTLGQGPEFLTYFQNEAQLEKSRLLSDRFSAERPKGSFSTLEIQRTEQGDSAMYLCASRKIQTGDTQYFGPGTRLTVL.

In its sample, this clonotype was seen a few times. The V and J genes are TRBV11-2 and TRBJ2-3; D remains ambiguous. The V gene's germline CDR1 is SGHAT and CDR2 FQNNGV. This CDR3 has 13 residues. The germline V and J ends were trimmed by 5 bases and 4 bases, with 10 bases remaining between them. CDR3 in DNA: TGTGCCAGCAGCCTTACTGGGGCAGATACGCAGTATTTT. This codes for CASSLTGADTQYF.

J is TRBJ2-7 and V is TRBV19; the match to TRBD1 covers 12 bases. Germline V lookup: CDR1 LNHDA, CDR2 SQIVND (reference sequence). With 5 bases clipped from V and 5 bases from J, the junction kept 4 bases outside the gene matches. The CDR3 consists of 14 residues. CDR3 loop: CASSVGQGADEQYF. For the CDR3, the DNA is TGTGCCAGTAGTGTGGGACAGGGGGCTGACGAGCAGTACTTC.

J is TRBJ2-3 and V is TRBV24-1; D gene ambiguous. The CDR3 extends over 14 amino acids. Germline-derived CDR1 and CDR2 are KGHDR and SFDVKD. Trimming removed 4 bases from V and 2 bases from J, with 9 bases in between. The CDR3 loop is CATSESRPTDTQYF. The CDR3 nucleotides are TGTGCCACCAGTGAAAGCAGACCCACAGATACGCAGTATTTT.

This clonotype was counted ten times or more. The chain has TRBV6-2 or TRBV6-3 and TRBJ1-1; D possibly corresponds to TRBD1 (5 bases). Germline V gene data show CDR1 as MNHEY and CDR2 as SVGEGT. Trimming stripped 0 bases from V and 0 bases from J, with 11 bases between. The CDR3 loop spans 16 amino acids. CDR3 protein: CASSYSGGLMNTEAFF. The CDR3 nucleotides are TGTGCCAGCAGTTACTCTGGGGGACTGATGAACACTGAAGCTTTCTTT.

This clonotype was recorded a few times. The genes are TRBV12-3 or TRBV12-4 and TRBJ2-3; TRBD2 might be the D (5 bases). The CDR3 loop spans 16 amino acids. Deletions cut 6 bases from V and 1 base from J, with 17 bases between. The CDR3: CASRGSGLVGTDTQYF. CDR3 DNA sequence: TGTGCCAGCAGGGGTTCGGGGTTGGTGGGCACAGATACGCAGTATTTT.

A single count supports this clonotype. This sequence joins TRBV30 and TRBJ2-2, with TRBD2 matching over 9 bases. V was clipped by 4 bases and J by 0 bases; unmatched bases: 3. The CDR3 loop spans 15 amino acids. Germline V gene data show CDR1 as GTSNPN and CDR2 as SVGIG (reference sequence). The CDR3: CAWKIAGANTGELFF. The CDR3 coding sequence is TGTGCCTGGAAGATAGCGGGGGCGAACACCGGGGAGCTGTTTTTT.

A word on this clonotype: This could be a read error, since a much larger clone is one nucleotide away. This chain links TRBV28 with TRBJ1-1; 8 bases line up with TRBD1. The CDR3 consists of 14 residues. With 1 base clipped from V and 7 bases from J, the junction kept 5 bases outside the gene matches. The germline V gene encodes CDR1 MDHEN and CDR2 SYDVKM. Written as DNA, the CDR3 is TGTGCCAGCAGTTTATCTACAGGGGGGCATGAAGCTTTCTTT. Amino acid sequence: CASSLSTGGHEAFF.

The gene calls are TRBV11-2 and TRBJ1-6; 9 positions match TRBD1. Germline V gene sequence: CDR1 SGHAT, CDR2 FQNNGV. CDR3 length: 16 amino acids. The ends lost 3 bases at V and 7 bases at J; junction bases unmatched: 7. The CDR3 DNA follows: TGTGCCAGCAGCTTGATGGGACAGGGAAAAAATTCACCCCTCCACTTT. Translated: CASSLMGQGKNSPLHF. Full variable domain (outside the CDR3, taken from reference TRBV11-2 and TRBJ1-6): EAGVAQSPRYKIIEKRQSVAFWCNPISGHATLYWYQQILGQGPKLLIQFQNNGVVDDSQLPKDRFSAERLKGVDSTLKIQPAKLEDSAVYLCASSLMGQGKNSPLHFGNGTRLTVT.

In the case of this clonotype: A much larger clonotype is one base distant, so this may be a read error. The gene calls are TRBV11-2 and TRBJ2-1, with 8 bases identical to TRBD2. The CDR3 sequence is 14 residues long. V dropped 5 bases and J dropped 0; count of bases not matched to a gene: 0. Germline V lookup: CDR1 SGHAT, CDR2 FQNNGV. The CDR3, as DNA: TGTGCCAGCAGCCGGGGGGGCTCCTACAATGAGCAGTTCTTC. Protein: CASSRGGSYNEQFF.

This clonotype was seen many times. The rearrangement uses TRBV11-3 and TRBJ2-1; 8 bases are shared with TRBD2. The germline gives CDR1 SGHNT, CDR2 YENEEA. The J segment lost 0 bases and the V segment lost 5 bases, leaving 12 bases of the junction unmatched. The CDR3 is 18 residues long. CDR3 in amino acids: CASSDDGGETSSYNEQFF. The CDR3 nucleotides read TGTGCCAGCAGCGATGACGGGGGGGAGACGAGCTCCTACAATGAGCAGTTCTTC. Variable domain in full (rest from reference TRBV11-3 and TRBJ2-1): EAGVVQSPRYKIIEKKQPVAFWCNPISGHNTLYWYLQNLGQGPELLIRYENEEAVDDSQLPKDRFSAERLKGVDSTLKIQPAELGDSAVYLCASSDDGGETSSYNEQFFGPGTRLTVL.